Following are 32 T cell receptor beta chains from one sample sequenced in a study of blood T cell repertoires in COVID-19. The table came from immunoSEQ multiplex PCR; TCRdb's copy has only in-frame clones and leaves some out. The repertoire includes under 300,000 clones, less than 90% of them detected once, and approximately 3% sits in the top ten. Sequenced material: PBMCs or T cells enriched from blood (not recorded which). The receptor set was obtained from a woman aged 45 to 65 who had recovered from COVID-19.

CDR3 region: CASSGKDRLRNIQYF. In DNA form, the CDR3 reads TGTGCCAGCAGTGGAAAGGACAGGCTACGAAACATTCAGTACTTC. This rearrangement joins TRBV28 to TRBJ2-4; 7 nucleotides match TRBD1. Trimming cost V 5 bases and J 6 bases; bases outside gene matches: 10. CDR1 MDHEN and CDR2 SYDVKM come from the germline V gene. The CDR3 length is 15 residues.

The chain uses TRBV6-6 and TRBJ1-3; unclear D gene. V lost 4 bases to trimming and J lost 7 bases, with 11 bases between them. Germline V gene data show CDR1 as MNHNY and CDR2 as SVGAGI (reference sequence). CDR3 length equals 13 residues. The CDR3 DNA follows: TGTGCCAGCAGTTTGACACGTTACAACACCATATATTTT. Translation gives CASSLTRYNTIYF.

This rearrangement joins TRBV7-2 to TRBJ1-3; D might be TRBD1 (5 bases). CDR1 and CDR2 (germline): SGHTA, FQGNSA. CDR3 size: 16 residues. The ends were cut back, 4 bases at V and 0 bases at J, with 13 bases in the middle. The CDR3 nucleotides read TGTGCCAGCAGCTCCGGACACGCCATCTCTGGAAACACCATATATTTT. Protein product: CASSSGHAISGNTIYF.

The chain uses TRBV5-5 and TRBJ2-1; TRBD1 agrees at 7 bases. The germline CDR1 and CDR2 sequences are SGHKS and YYEKEE (reference sequence). The V segment lost 5 bases and the J segment 4 bases; nucleotides outside the gene matches: 9. This CDR3 has 15 amino acids. CDR3 loop: CASSLGQARYNEQFF. CDR3 coding DNA: TGTGCCAGCAGTCTAGGACAGGCGCGATACAATGAGCAGTTCTTC.

The V and J genes are TRBV2 and TRBJ1-6, with D uncertain. CDR3 size: 17 residues. V was trimmed by 2 bases and J by 9 bases, leaving 20 bases between them. The germline CDR1 and CDR2 sequences are SNHLY and FYNNEI. The CDR3 spells CASSEIARERLGSPLHF. The CDR3 DNA sequence: TGTGCCAGCAGTGAAATTGCGAGGGAAAGGTTGGGTTCACCCCTCCACTTT.

The rearrangement joins TRBV15 to TRBJ1-3; D unresolved. The CDR3 contains 16 residues. CDR1 and CDR2 (germline): LNHNV, YYDKDF (reference sequence). The V end lost 0 bases, the J end lost 4 bases, and 13 bases lay between the germline ends. CDR3 sequence (DNA): TGTGCCACCAGCAGAGATTCTCGCTGGGCGGGAAACACCATATATTTT. Translated, it gives CATSRDSRWAGNTIYF.

The rearrangement uses TRBV19 and TRBJ1-5, with 8 nucleotides matching TRBD1. Germline-derived CDR1 and CDR2 are LNHDA and SQIVND (reference sequence). CDR3 length: 16 amino acids. The V segment lost 3 bases and the J segment 1 base; nucleotides outside the gene matches: 5. The CDR3 DNA sequence: TGTGCCAGTAGTATCAGGGGGCGCCGAAGCAATCAGCCCCAGCATTTT. Its protein is CASSIRGRRSNQPQHF.

The chain carries TRBV7-2 and TRBJ2-7, with 8 bases fitting TRBD2. With 1 base clipped from V and 1 base from J, the junction kept 6 bases outside the gene matches. The CDR3 sequence is 16 residues long. CDR1 SGHTA and CDR2 FQGNSA come from the germline V gene. CDR3 protein: CASSLGEREISYEQYF. The CDR3 DNA is TGTGCCAGCAGCTTAGGTGAGCGGGAGATTTCCTACGAGCAGTACTTC.

V usage is TRBV5-5 and J usage is TRBJ2-2, with D possibly being TRBD2 (5 bases). Germline V CDR1 and CDR2: SGHKS, YYEKEE (reference sequence). This CDR3 spans 14 amino acids. Trimming stripped 4 bases from V and 2 bases from J, with 9 bases between. The CDR3 DNA reads as TGTGCCAGCAGCGGAGGCCCAAACACCGGGGAGCTGTTTTTT. Amino acid sequence: CASSGGPNTGELFF.

Remarks on this clone: An end of the junction does not agree with germline; a read error may underlie this. The CDR3 bases are TGCGCCAGCAGCCAAGAACTAGCGGGGCCGCGCCACTTC. It specifies CASSQELAGPRHF. The chain employs TRBV4-3 and TRBJ2-7; 10 bases fit TRBD2. CDR3 size: 13 residues. Germline CDR1 is LGHNA and CDR2 is YSLEER.

The chain is built from TRBV27 and TRBJ2-4, with D uncertain. Per the germline V gene, CDR1 is MNHEY and CDR2 is SMNVEV (reference sequence). The CDR3 extends over 15 amino acids. The germline V and J ends were trimmed by 3 bases and 0 bases, with 9 bases remaining between them. The CDR3: CASSFSSLAKNIQYF. CDR3 nucleotides: TGTGCCAGCAGTTTTAGTTCCCTAGCCAAAAACATTCAGTACTTC.

J is TRBJ1-1 and V is TRBV7-8; TRBD1 matches at 8 bases. V lost 5 bases, J lost 2 bases, and 7 bases stayed unmatched. There are 15 residues in the CDR3. Germline V gene data show CDR1 as SGHVS and CDR2 as FQNEAQ. CDR3: CASSTQGAVNTEAFF. In nucleotides, the CDR3 is TGTGCCAGCAGCACCCAGGGGGCGGTAAACACTGAAGCTTTCTTT.

This clone is a singleton in its sample. The chain combines TRBV7-3 with TRBJ2-1; perhaps TRBD2 as D (5 bases). The germline V and J ends were trimmed by 5 bases and 8 bases, with 19 bases remaining between them. The germline V gene has CDR1 SGHTA and CDR2 FQGTGA. CDR3 length: 15 residues. The CDR3 protein is CASSPGGESYYEQFF. DNA for the CDR3: TGTGCCAGCAGCCCCGGTGGGGAGTCTTATTATGAGCAGTTCTTC.

The rearrangement joins TRBV5-4 to TRBJ1-5; D ambiguous. The CDR3 length is 14 residues. Trimming left V 4 bases short and J 1 base short, with 9 bases between. Germline loops: CDR1 SGHNT, CDR2 YYREEE (reference sequence). The CDR3 spells CASSRPGSNQPQHF. CDR3 in DNA: TGTGCCAGCAGCCGGCCAGGCAGCAATCAGCCCCAGCATTTT. Complete variable domain (other parts from reference TRBV5-4 and TRBJ1-5): ETGVTQSPTHLIKTRGQQVTLRCSSQSGHNTVSWYQQALGQGPQFIFQYYREEENGRGNFPPRFSGLQFPNYSSELNVNALELDDSALYLCASSRPGSNQPQHFGDGTRLSIL.

DNA of the CDR3: TGCGCCAGCAGCCAGGAAAGGACTAGCGGGAGGCGGCGCACCGGGGAGCTGTTTTTT. Amino acids: CASSQERTSGRRRTGELFF. The V call is TRBV4-3, the J call TRBJ2-2; 14 nucleotides match TRBD2. The V gene end was trimmed by 3 bases and the J gene end by 4 bases; junction bases not matched to a gene: 10. CDR3 length equals 19 residues. Germline lookup yields CDR1 LGHNA and CDR2 YSLEER.

The V gene is TRBV20-1, the J gene TRBJ2-3, with 9 bases identical to TRBD2. The CDR3 runs to 11 residues. V dropped 4 bases and J dropped 9; count of bases not matched to a gene: 2. Germline CDR1 DFQATT, CDR2 SNEGSKA (reference sequence). CDR3 bases: TGCAGTGCTACTAGCGGGATAACGCAGTATTTT. As protein: CSATSGITQYF.

The V call is TRBV5-1, the J call TRBJ2-7; 7 nucleotides align to TRBD1. Trimming removed 3 bases from V and 3 bases from J; junction bases left unmatched: 3. CDR1 and CDR2 (germline): SGHRS, YFSETQ. The CDR3 has 13 amino acids. This chain's CDR3 is CASSSRDSYEQYF. The CDR3 nucleotides are TGCGCCAGCAGCTCAAGGGACAGCTACGAGCAGTACTTC.

The chain joins TRBV27 to TRBJ2-2, with 9 bases identical to TRBD1. The CDR3 length is 15 residues. Germline V gene data show CDR1 as MNHEY and CDR2 as SMNVEV (reference sequence). With V trimmed by 5 bases and J by 7 bases, 8 bases remained unmatched. The CDR3 sequence: CASSGPGQGHGELFF. The CDR3, as DNA: TGTGCCAGCAGTGGGCCGGGACAGGGTCACGGGGAGCTGTTTTTT.

V usage is TRBV11-3 and J usage is TRBJ2-1; 7 nucleotides match TRBD1. The CDR3 covers 14 residues. Trimming at V came to 8 bases and at J to 5 bases, leaving 9 bases not matched to a gene. The V gene's germline CDR1 is SGHNT and CDR2 YENEEA. CDR3 DNA: TGTGCCAGCGGTCGAGGGGGCCTCAACAATGAGCAGTTCTTC. Amino acids: CASGRGGLNNEQFF.

The CDR3 nucleotides are TGTGCCAGTAGTGTATACAATGAGCAGTTCTTC. It encodes CASSVYNEQFF. The chain uses TRBV19 and TRBJ2-1, with D uncertain. The CDR3 is 11 residues long. The germline V gene has CDR1 LNHDA and CDR2 SQIVND (reference sequence). Trimming took off 5 bases at V and 4 bases at J, with 3 bases between the two ends.

This chain joins TRBV19 and TRBJ1-5, with D uncertain. This CDR3 region has 13 residues. From germline, CDR1 is LNHDA and CDR2 SQIVND (reference sequence). V lost 6 bases and J 4 bases, leaving 10 bases between the germline ends. The CDR3 bases are TGTGCCAGTAGCCGAGAAAAAAATCAGCCCCAGCATTTT. Protein sequence: CASSREKNQPQHF.

The rearrangement uses TRBV6-4 and TRBJ1-1; no clear D. CDR3 size: 15 residues. Trimming took 4 bases from V and 0 from J, leaving 12 bases between them. CDR1 is MRHNA and CDR2 is SNTAGT in the germline V gene. The chain's CDR3 is CASSVRHTLNTEAFF. DNA for the CDR3: TGTGCCAGCAGTGTTAGACATACACTGAACACTGAAGCTTTCTTT.

The V gene is TRBV6-1, the J gene TRBJ1-2, with D possibly matching TRBD1 (6 bases). Per the germline V gene, CDR1 is MNHNS and CDR2 is SASEGT. This CDR3 comprises 16 residues. Deletions cut 3 bases from V and 1 base from J, with 15 bases between. The CDR3 protein is CASSEAWTAFNYGYTF. The CDR3, as DNA: TGTGCCAGCAGTGAGGCCTGGACAGCTTTTAACTATGGCTACACCTTC.

This chain links TRBV2 with TRBJ1-2; TRBD1 aligns across 7 bases. V lost 9 bases and J lost 4; bases outside the gene matches: 8. Per the germline V gene, CDR1 is SNHLY and CDR2 is FYNNEI. The CDR3 totals 13 residues. This CDR3 is CASHRTGLYGYTF. CDR3 in DNA: TGTGCCAGTCATAGGACAGGACTCTATGGCTACACCTTC.

V usage is TRBV3-1 (or the pseudogene TRBV3-2) and J usage is TRBJ2-7; 8 bases fit TRBD1. The V and J ends lost 1 base and 5 bases, in that order; junction bases with no gene match: 4. Per the germline V gene, CDR1 is LGHDT and CDR2 is YNNKEL (reference sequence). There are 14 residues in the CDR3. CDR3 bases: TGTGCCAGCAGCCAAGTGGTCAGGGGGCACGAGCAGTACTTC. Translated: CASSQVVRGHEQYF.

The rearrangement joins TRBV9 to TRBJ1-1; D gene unclear. Germline V gene sequence: CDR1 SGDLS, CDR2 YYNGEE. V dropped 0 bases and J dropped 5 bases, with 20 bases sitting between them. This CDR3 comprises 17 residues. CDR3 residues: CASSVVETIRAGTEAFF. The CDR3 nucleotides read TGTGCCAGCAGCGTAGTCGAGACGATCCGCGCCGGGACTGAAGCTTTCTTT.

The gene calls are TRBV7-8 and TRBJ1-4, with TRBD1 matching 7 bases. The V segment lost 5 bases and the J segment 6 bases; nucleotides outside the gene matches: 9. The CDR3 runs 15 residues. From germline, CDR1 is SGHVS and CDR2 FQNEAQ. CDR3 residues: CASSDRTGVYEKLFF. CDR3 DNA: TGTGCCAGCAGCGACCGGACAGGAGTTTATGAAAAACTGTTTTTT.

The rearrangement joins TRBV28 to TRBJ1-2; the D gene is possibly TRBD1 (6 bases). The CDR3 contains 15 residues. CDR1 MDHEN and CDR2 SYDVKM come from the germline V gene. With 3 bases removed from V and 2 bases from J, the gap between germline ends came to 13 bases. CDR3 in amino acids: CASSFGQGSNYGYTF. Here the CDR3 DNA reads TGTGCCAGCAGTTTTGGCCAGGGGTCCAACTATGGCTACACCTTC.

The CDR3, as DNA: TGTGCCAGCAGCACCAAGCGGGCCCAAGAGACCCAGTACTTC. Translated: CASSTKRAQETQYF. This chain connects TRBV5-4 to TRBJ2-5; possibly TRBD2 for D (6 bases). This CDR3 is built from 14 residues. Trimming cost V 4 bases and J 1 base, with 11 bases left between them. Germline-derived CDR1 and CDR2 are SGHNT and YYREEE (reference sequence).

The chain joins TRBV7-2 to TRBJ1-4; no reliable D call. In germline, CDR1 is SGHTA, CDR2 FQGNSA. Trimming removed 6 bases from V and 0 bases from J, with 8 bases in between. CDR3 length: 14 amino acids. Here the CDR3 reads CASSKIATNEKLFF. As DNA, the CDR3 is TGTGCCAGCAGTAAAATTGCAACTAATGAAAAACTGTTTTTT. Together with reference TRBV7-2 and TRBJ1-4, the CDR3 gives the full variable domain: GAGVSQSPSNKVTEKGKDVELRCDPISGHTALYWYRQSLGQGLEFLIYFQGNSAPDKSGLPSDRFSAERTGGSVSTLTIQRTQQEDSAVYLCASSKIATNEKLFFGSGTQLSVL.

V usage is TRBV6-5 and J usage is TRBJ2-1; maybe TRBD2 (6 bases). CDR3 length: 15 residues. Germline V lookup: CDR1 MNHEY, CDR2 SVGAGI. With 6 bases removed from V and 3 bases from J, the gap between germline ends came to 15 bases. The CDR3 DNA follows: TGTGCCAGCAGCTACCGGGGCGGGGACTACAATGAGCAGTTCTTC. It encodes CASSYRGGDYNEQFF.

V and J are TRBV9 and TRBJ1-2; D gene uncertain. The CDR3 has 12 amino acids. Germline CDR1 is SGDLS and CDR2 is YYNGEE. Trimming removed 4 bases from V and 8 bases from J, with 12 bases in between. The DNA of the CDR3 is TGTGCCAGCAGCAGCTTGTCGGAGGGCTACACCTTC. Translating gives CASSSLSEGYTF.